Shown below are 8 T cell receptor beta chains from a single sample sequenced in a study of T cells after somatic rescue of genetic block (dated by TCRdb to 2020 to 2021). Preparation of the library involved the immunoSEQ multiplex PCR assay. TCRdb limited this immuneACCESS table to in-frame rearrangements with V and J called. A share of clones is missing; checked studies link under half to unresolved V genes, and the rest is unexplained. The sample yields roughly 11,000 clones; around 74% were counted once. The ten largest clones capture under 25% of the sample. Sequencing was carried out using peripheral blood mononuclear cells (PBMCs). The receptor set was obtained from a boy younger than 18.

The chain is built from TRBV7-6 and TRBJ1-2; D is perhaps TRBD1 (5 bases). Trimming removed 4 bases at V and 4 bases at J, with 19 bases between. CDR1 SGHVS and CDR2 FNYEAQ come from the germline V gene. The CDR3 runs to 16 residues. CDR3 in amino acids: CASSSGSERGSYGYTF. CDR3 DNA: TGTGCCAGCAGCTCGGGTTCAGAGAGGGGCTCCTATGGCTACACCTTC.

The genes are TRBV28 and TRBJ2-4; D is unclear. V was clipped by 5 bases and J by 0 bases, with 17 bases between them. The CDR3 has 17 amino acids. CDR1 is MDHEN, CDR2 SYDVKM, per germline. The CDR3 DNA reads TGTGCCAGCAGTCCCTACAGCGCCTCACTAGCCAAAAACATTCAGTACTTC. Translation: CASSPYSASLAKNIQYF.

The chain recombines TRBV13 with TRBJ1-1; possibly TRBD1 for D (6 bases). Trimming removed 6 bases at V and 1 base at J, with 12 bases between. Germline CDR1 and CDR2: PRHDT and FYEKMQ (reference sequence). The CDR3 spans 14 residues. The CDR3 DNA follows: TGTGCCAGCAGTCCTACGACAGGGAACACTGAAGCTTTCTTT. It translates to CASSPTTGNTEAFF.

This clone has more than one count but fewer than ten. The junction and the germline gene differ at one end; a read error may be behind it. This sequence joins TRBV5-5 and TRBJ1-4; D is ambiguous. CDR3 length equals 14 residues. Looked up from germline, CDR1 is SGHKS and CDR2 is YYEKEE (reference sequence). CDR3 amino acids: CASSFTPPKEKLFF. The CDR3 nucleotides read TGTGCCAGCAGCTTCACCCCGCCTAAGGAAAAACTGTTTTTT.

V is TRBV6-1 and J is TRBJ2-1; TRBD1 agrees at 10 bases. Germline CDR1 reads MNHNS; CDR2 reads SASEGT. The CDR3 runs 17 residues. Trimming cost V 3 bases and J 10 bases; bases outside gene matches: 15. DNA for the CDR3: TGTGCCAGCAGTGAGGCTGACAGGGGGCGGGTTTCGGGAGAGCAGTTCTTC. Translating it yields CASSEADRGRVSGEQFF.

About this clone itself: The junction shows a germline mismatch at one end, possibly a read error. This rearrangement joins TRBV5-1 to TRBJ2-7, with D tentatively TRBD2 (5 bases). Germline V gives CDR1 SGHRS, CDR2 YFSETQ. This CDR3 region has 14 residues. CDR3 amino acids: CASCLSGNNYEQYF. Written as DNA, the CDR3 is TGCGCCAGCTGCTTGTCCGGGAACAACTACGAGCAGTACTTC.

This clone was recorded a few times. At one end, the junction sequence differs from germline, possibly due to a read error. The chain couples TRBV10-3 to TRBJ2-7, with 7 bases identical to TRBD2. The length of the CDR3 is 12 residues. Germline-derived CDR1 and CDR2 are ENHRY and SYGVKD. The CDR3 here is CASSYPGGEQYF. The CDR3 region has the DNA TGTGCCAGCAGTTACCCGGGAGGCGAGCAGTACTTC.

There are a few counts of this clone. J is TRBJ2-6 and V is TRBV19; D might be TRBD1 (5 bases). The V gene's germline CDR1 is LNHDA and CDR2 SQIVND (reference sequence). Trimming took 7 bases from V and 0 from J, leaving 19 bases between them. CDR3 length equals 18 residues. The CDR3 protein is CASTDRIGVSSGANVLTF. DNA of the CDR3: TGTGCCAGTACTGACAGAATAGGAGTCTCCTCTGGGGCCAACGTCCTGACTTTC.